This TCR beta chain stems from a study of blood T cell repertoires in COVID-19. Study summary: Samples representing acute and convalescent COVID-19 were sourced from the United States, Italy and Spain. T cells, B-cell-depleted T cells, or PBMCs provided the cDNA or gDNA that served as material.

Authors' processing steps: Reference gene primer amplification gave nucleated cell count estimates. Sequenced by immunoSEQ multiplex PCR; TCRdb stores in-frame clones only, minus some. Clone size and the V and J calls come from that table; the DNA yielded D and trimming. This table has 90,000 to 120,000 clones, about 89% appearing once. Germline V CDR1 and CDR2: PRHDT, FYEKMQ (reference sequence). This CDR3 is built from 15 residues. With V trimmed by 5 bases and J by 11 bases, 14 bases remained unmatched. This clone appeared once. The sample taken for sequencing was peripheral blood. This clonotype was obtained from a woman under 40 with acute or convalescent COVID-19. The chain uses TRBV13 and TRBJ1-3; 8 bases fit TRBD1. CDR3 residues: CASSPGTGTATAIYF. CDR3 coding DNA: TGTGCCAGCAGCCCCGGGACAGGAACCGCGACGGCCATATATTTT.